These T cell receptor beta chains were read from a single sample in a study of blood T cell repertoires in COVID-19. Method: immunoSEQ multiplex PCR; TCRdb's copy keeps in-frame clones and lacks some. There are approximately 200,000 clones in the sample; roughly 84% occur only once, and 2.9% lies in the top ten. Sequenced material: peripheral blood. The receptors here all came from a man aged 50 to 60 who had recovered from COVID-19. Each CDR3 is given with its conserved first and last residue. A D gene is named only where the DNA matches it firmly. Only some rows state a clone size, as once, few, many or a class for expanded clones.

V: TRBV27
size: -
D: -
J: TRBJ2-7
DNA: TGTGCCAGCAAGCCCCAGGGGGCACTAGCGATCTCATCCTACGAGCAGTACTTC
CDR3: CASKPQGALAISSYEQYF

V: TRBV4-1
size: -
D: -
J: TRBJ2-5
DNA: TGCGCCAGCAGCCAAGGAGGTGCAGGAGGCCGCCAAGAGACCCAGTACTTC
CDR3: CASSQGGAGGRQETQYF

V: TRBV11-2
size: -
D: TRBD1
J: TRBJ1-4
DNA: TGTGCCAGCAGCCCGGACAGGGGGACTGAAAAACTGTTTTTT
CDR3: CASSPDRGTEKLFF

V: TRBV5-1
size: -
D: -
J: TRBJ1-1
DNA: TGCGCCAGCAGCTTGAGCGGGTTGAACACTGAAGCTTTCTTT
CDR3: CASSLSGLNTEAFF

V: TRBV29-1
size: -
D: TRBD1
J: TRBJ2-7
DNA: TGCAGCGTTGAAACCGGGACAGGGGGCGACGAGCAGTACTTC
CDR3: CSVETGTGGDEQYF

V: TRBV2
size: -
D: TRBD2
J: TRBJ2-7
DNA: TGTGCCAGCCGAGTATCGACTAGCGGGTACGAGCAGTACTTC
CDR3: CASRVSTSGYEQYF

V: TRBV7-6
size: -
D: TRBD2
J: TRBJ2-2
DNA: TGTGCCAGCAGCCGGGGGAACGGGAGGGCGGTCACCGGGGAGCTGTTTTTT
CDR3: CASSRGNGRAVTGELFF

V: TRBV18
size: -
D: -
J: TRBJ2-1
DNA: TGTGCCAGCTCACCAGACAGGAAATACAATGAGCAGTTCTTC
CDR3: CASSPDRKYNEQFF

V: TRBV28
size: -
D: -
J: TRBJ2-4
DNA: TGTGCCAGCAGTCCAACCCACGATACTATGGGGTACTTC
CDR3: CASSPTHDTMGYF

V: TRBV11-2
size: -
D: TRBD2
J: TRBJ2-7
DNA: TGTGCCAGCAGCTTCGGACTAGCGGGAGGGCCTGAGCAGTACTTC
CDR3: CASSFGLAGGPEQYF

V: TRBV28
size: -
D: TRBD1
J: TRBJ1-4
DNA: TGTGCCAGCAGCACAGGGGGGGCTGTTAATGAAAAACTGTTTTTT
CDR3: CASSTGGAVNEKLFF

V: TRBV10-3
size: -
D: -
J: TRBJ1-2
DNA: TGTGCCATCAGTCAAGGCGGTGGTGGCTACACCTTC
CDR3: CAISQGGGGYTF

V: TRBV5-5
size: -
D: TRBD2
J: TRBJ2-2
DNA: TGTGCCAGCAGCTTGGTCCAGGGAGGGCGCACCGGGGAGCTGTTTTTT
CDR3: CASSLVQGGRTGELFF

V: TRBV4-1
size: -
D: TRBD2
J: TRBJ2-7
DNA: TGCGCCAGCAGCCAAGAGGGTTTGGCTAGCGGGAGTTACGAGCAGTACTTC
CDR3: CASSQEGLASGSYEQYF

V: TRBV2
size: once
D: -
J: TRBJ1-1
DNA: TGTGCCAGCAGTGGGGATCGCGGGGGAGGGGCTTTCTTT
CDR3: CASSGDRGGGAFF

V: TRBV28
size: -
D: TRBD1
J: TRBJ1-1
DNA: TGTGCCAGCAGCTCCGACAGGGCGGGCACTGAAGCTTTCTTT
CDR3: CASSSDRAGTEAFF

V: TRBV20-1
size: -
D: -
J: TRBJ1-1
DNA: TGCAGTGCTGGACAGTTTGAAGCTTTCTTT
CDR3: CSAGQFEAFF

V: TRBV20-1
size: -
D: TRBD2
J: TRBJ2-5
DNA: TGCAGTGCTAGTGCGACTAGCGGGACCCAAGAGACCCAGTACTTC
CDR3: CSASATSGTQETQYF

V: TRBV5-4
size: -
D: TRBD1
J: TRBJ2-5
DNA: TGTGCCAGCAGCCTGCGGACAGGGGGCGTAGAGACCCAGTACTTC
CDR3: CASSLRTGGVETQYF

V: TRBV21-1
size: -
D: -
J: TRBJ1-1
DNA: TGTGCCAGCAGCATAAGGGGGATCACTGAAGCTTTCTTT
CDR3: CASSIRGITEAFF

V: TRBV4-1
size: -
D: -
J: TRBJ1-1
DNA: TGCGCCAGCAGCCAAACTCAAGGGCAGGGGATTCGCTCTGAAGCTTTCTTT
CDR3: CASSQTQGQGIRSEAFF

V: TRBV10-3
size: -
D: TRBD1
J: TRBJ2-5
DNA: TGTGCCATCAGTTTTCGGACAGGGGGGCAAGAGACCCAGTACTTC
CDR3: CAISFRTGGQETQYF

V: TRBV12-3/TRBV12-4
size: -
D: -
J: TRBJ2-4
DNA: TGTGCCAGCAGTTTGGATTCGAGGTACATTCAGTACTTC
CDR3: CASSLDSRYIQYF

V: TRBV19
size: -
D: TRBD2
J: TRBJ2-7
DNA: TGTGCCAGTAGTCCGCGGACTAGCGGGAGTGGGGAGCAGTACTTC
CDR3: CASSPRTSGSGEQYF

V: TRBV2
size: -
D: -
J: TRBJ2-5
DNA: TGTGCCAGCAGCTTATCCGTAGCGATCAAGACCCAGTACTTC
CDR3: CASSLSVAIKTQYF

V: TRBV18
size: -
D: -
J: TRBJ1-2
DNA: TGTGCCAGCTCATCACAAACAGGGAACTATGGCTACACCTTC
CDR3: CASSSQTGNYGYTF

V: TRBV6-4
size: -
D: TRBD1
J: TRBJ2-2
DNA: TGTGCCAGCAGTGACTGGACCCGGGACAGGGGGCGAACCGGGGAGCTGTTTTTT
CDR3: CASSDWTRDRGRTGELFF

V: TRBV11-2
size: -
D: -
J: TRBJ1-6
DNA: TGTGCCAGCAGCTTAGCCGAGGGCGTGGGATCACCCCTCCACTTT
CDR3: CASSLAEGVGSPLHF

V: TRBV15
size: once
D: TRBD1
J: TRBJ1-2
DNA: TGTGCCACCAGCAGTTTAACAGGGGAAGAAGAGAACTATGGCTACACCTTC
CDR3: CATSSLTGEEENYGYTF

V: TRBV2
size: -
D: TRBD2
J: TRBJ2-2
DNA: TGTGCCAGCAGGGCGACTAGCGGGGCCACCGGGGAGCTGTTTTTT
CDR3: CASRATSGATGELFF

V: TRBV13
size: -
D: TRBD1
J: TRBJ1-2
DNA: TGTGCCAGCAGCTTAACCGGGACAGGAAATAACTATGGCTACACCTTC
CDR3: CASSLTGTGNNYGYTF

V: TRBV24-1
size: once
D: -
J: TRBJ1-2
DNA: TGTGCCACCAGATATAACGGGGGATACACCTTC
CDR3: CATRYNGGYTF

V: TRBV5-5
size: -
D: -
J: TRBJ1-1
DNA: TGTGCCAGCAGCCCGTGGCTGAATTCTGAAGCTTTCTTT
CDR3: CASSPWLNSEAFF

V: TRBV3-1/TRBV3-2
size: -
D: -
J: TRBJ2-7
DNA: TGTGCCAGCAGCCAATCCAACTACGAGCAGTACTTC
CDR3: CASSQSNYEQYF

V: TRBV29-1
size: -
D: -
J: TRBJ1-5
DNA: TGCAGCGTTGGTGGGGCGAGCAATCAGCCCCAGCATTTT
CDR3: CSVGGASNQPQHF

V: TRBV7-9
size: -
D: TRBD2
J: TRBJ2-1
DNA: TGTGCCAGCAGCGCTCCCCTAGCGGGCCAAGCGTGGTCCTACAATGAGCAGTTCTTC
CDR3: CASSAPLAGQAWSYNEQFF

V: TRBV19
size: once
D: -
J: TRBJ2-2
DNA: TGTGCCAGTAGTGTGGAGCTGAGGAACACCGGGGAGCTGTTTTTT
CDR3: CASSVELRNTGELFF

V: TRBV19
size: -
D: TRBD1
J: TRBJ2-7
DNA: TGTGCCAGTAGTTATAGACAGGGCTACGAGCAGTACTTC
CDR3: CASSYRQGYEQYF